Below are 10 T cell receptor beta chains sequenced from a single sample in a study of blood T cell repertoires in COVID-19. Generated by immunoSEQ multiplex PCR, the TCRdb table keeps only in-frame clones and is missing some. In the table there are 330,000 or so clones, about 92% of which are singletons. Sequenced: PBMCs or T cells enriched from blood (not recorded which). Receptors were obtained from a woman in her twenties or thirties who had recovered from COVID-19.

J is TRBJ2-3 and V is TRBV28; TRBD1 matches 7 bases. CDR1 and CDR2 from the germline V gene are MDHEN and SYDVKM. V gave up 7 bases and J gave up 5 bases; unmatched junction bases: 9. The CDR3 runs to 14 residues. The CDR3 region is CASKETGLRDTQYF. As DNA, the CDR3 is TGTGCCAGCAAGGAGACAGGGCTGAGAGATACGCAGTATTTT.

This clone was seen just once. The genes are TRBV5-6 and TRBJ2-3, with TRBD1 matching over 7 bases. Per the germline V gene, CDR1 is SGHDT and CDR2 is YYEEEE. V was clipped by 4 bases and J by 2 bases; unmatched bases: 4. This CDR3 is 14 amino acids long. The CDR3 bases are TGTGCCAGCAGCAGGACAGGAGCCACAGATACGCAGTATTTT. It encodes CASSRTGATDTQYF.

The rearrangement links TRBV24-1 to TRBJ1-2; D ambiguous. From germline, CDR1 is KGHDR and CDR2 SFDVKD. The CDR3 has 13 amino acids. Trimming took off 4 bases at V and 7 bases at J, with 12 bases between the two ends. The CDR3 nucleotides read TGTGCCACCAGTGAGTCGGCAGGAGGTGGCTACACCTTC. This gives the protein CATSESAGGGYTF.

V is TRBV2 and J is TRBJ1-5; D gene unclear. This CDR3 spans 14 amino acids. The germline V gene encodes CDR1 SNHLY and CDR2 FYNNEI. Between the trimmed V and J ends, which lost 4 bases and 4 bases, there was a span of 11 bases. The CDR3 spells CASSVGAGNQPQHF. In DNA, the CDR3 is TGTGCCAGCAGTGTAGGAGCTGGGAATCAGCCCCAGCATTTT.

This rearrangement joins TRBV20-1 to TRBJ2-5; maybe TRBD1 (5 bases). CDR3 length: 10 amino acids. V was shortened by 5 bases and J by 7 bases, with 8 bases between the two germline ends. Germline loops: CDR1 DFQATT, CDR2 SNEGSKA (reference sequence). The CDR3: CSASTGTQYF. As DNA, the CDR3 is TGCAGTGCTTCTACAGGGACCCAGTACTTC.

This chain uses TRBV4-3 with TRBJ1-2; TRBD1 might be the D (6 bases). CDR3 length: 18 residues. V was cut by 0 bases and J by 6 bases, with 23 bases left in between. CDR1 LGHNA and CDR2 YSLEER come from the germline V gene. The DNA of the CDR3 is TGCGCCAGCAGCCAAGATTTCAGGACAAGACAGGCCACCCATGGCTACACCTTC. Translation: CASSQDFRTRQATHGYTF.

CDR3 protein: CASKAASSYNEQFF. The CDR3 DNA reads as TGTGCCAGCAAGGCGGCTAGCTCCTACAATGAGCAGTTCTTC. V is TRBV2 and J is TRBJ2-1; no clear D. CDR1 SNHLY and CDR2 FYNNEI come from the germline V gene. The CDR3 is 14 residues long. V was trimmed by 7 bases and J by 0 bases, leaving 10 bases between them.

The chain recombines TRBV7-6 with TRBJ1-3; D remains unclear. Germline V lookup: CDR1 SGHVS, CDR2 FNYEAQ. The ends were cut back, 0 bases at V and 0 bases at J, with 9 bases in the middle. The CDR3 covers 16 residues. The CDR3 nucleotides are TGTGCCAGCAGCTTAGCGCTTCCACACTCTGGAAACACCATATATTTT. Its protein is CASSLALPHSGNTIYF.

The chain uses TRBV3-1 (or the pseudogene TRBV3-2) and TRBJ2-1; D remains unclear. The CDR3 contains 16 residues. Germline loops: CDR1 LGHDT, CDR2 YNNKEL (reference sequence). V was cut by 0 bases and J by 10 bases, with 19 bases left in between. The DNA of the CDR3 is TGTGCCAGCAGCCAAGAAGGATGGTATAGCAAAGAGGAGCAGTTCTTC. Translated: CASSQEGWYSKEEQFF.

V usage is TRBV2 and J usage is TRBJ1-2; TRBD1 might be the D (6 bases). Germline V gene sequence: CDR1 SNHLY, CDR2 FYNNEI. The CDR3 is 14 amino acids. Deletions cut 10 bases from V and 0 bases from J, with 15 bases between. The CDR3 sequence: CATHLTGANYGYTF. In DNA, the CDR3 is TGTGCCACCCATCTGACAGGAGCTAACTATGGCTACACCTTC.